This T cell receptor beta chain was observed in a study of T cell responses to AZD1222 COVID-19 vaccine. Study outcomes and limitations: Spike regions recognized by vaccine-associated CD4 TCRs spanned the protein, led by 160-218 and 743-854.

Method: immunoSEQ multiplex PCR; TCRdb's copy keeps in-frame clones and lacks some. The sample lists 150,000 to 200,000 clones, 85% to 95% occurring once. The CDR3 has 15 amino acids. Trimming removed 8 bases from V and 4 bases from J, with 17 bases in between. Germline assignment: CDR1 MNHEY and CDR2 SVGAGI. Concerning this clone: The antigen is not known.

The sequences come from peripheral blood, collected on day 0 of AZD1222 vaccination. This chain joins TRBV6-5 and TRBJ1-4, with D maybe TRBD1 (6 bases). This TCR was recovered from an adult in good health. The CDR3 coding sequence is TGTGCCAGCGGACAGCAATCCTCCCGTAATGAAAAACTGTTTTTT. It yields the protein CASGQQSSRNEKLFF.